This record covers a single T cell receptor beta chain. Which antigen it targets is not known. No base quality information exists; no much larger clone differs at one position. This sample is part of a study of T cell repertoires in cytomegalovirus infection (dated by TCRdb to between 2019 and 2020). Concerning the study at large: Donor HLA type was relevant to the analysis, because carriage of CMV infection together with the matching HLA type was indicated by public TCR beta signatures.

Reading the germline V gene gives CDR1 MDHEN and CDR2 SYDVKM. V drops 6 bases and J drops 5 bases, leaving 19 bases in between. There are 16 amino acids in the CDR3, from cysteine to phenylalanine inclusive. Here the CDR3 DNA is all that survives: 48 bases in frame from base 1. The full study reports these points: The ex vivo response was dominated by HLA-C-restricted CMV-specific TCR beta clonotypes, and the single most frequent clonotype in two of eight donors was supplied by these HLA-C-restricted clonotypes. In both this cohort and an independent cohort of several hundred donors, the cumulative frequency of public TCR beta family members distinguished carriers of CMV infection plus the relevant HLA type.

The sample was run on an Illumina HiSeq 1500. TCRdb reworked the public reads: Q25 trimming with fastp, MiXCR clone assembly, productive beta chains retained. Identical CDR3 protein sequences are pooled into one entry, listed with their most common genes and DNA. Here the sample has around 180,000 distinct CDR3 sequences; approximately 19% occur a single time. The ten largest make up around 3.2% of the sample. This clonotype was sampled from a human donor in good health (CMV status not recorded). Some clones in this sample may be carry-over from other donors' samples. The sequence links TRBV28 to TRBJ2-2; the D region is possibly TRBD1 or TRBD2, each matching across 5 bases. The sample taken for sequencing was PBMCs. The CDR3 reads CASSLSGAPGTGELFF. The base sequence is TGTGCCAGCAGCCTTTCCGGGGCCCCGGGGACCGGGGAGCTGTTTTTT.